The 11 T cell receptor beta chains in this list originate from one sample, sequenced in a study of CD8 T cells in Susac syndrome. Random-hexamer reverse transcription was applied to about 0.5 to 1 ug RNA. TCRdb redid the calling of the immunoSEQ multiplex PCR reads with MiXCR, one entry per CDR3 protein. The sample holds under 200,000 distinct CDR3 sequences, approximately 94% seen once. Sequencing input: CD4+ T cells from PBMCs. These receptors were collected from a human donor with Susac syndrome.

The chain couples TRBV4-1 to TRBJ1-4; TRBD1 agrees at 9 bases. The CDR3 covers 15 residues. The junction had 8 bases not matched to a gene; V was cut back by 4 bases and J by 8 bases. The germline gives CDR1 MGHRA, CDR2 YSYEKL. In DNA, the CDR3 is TGCGCCAGCAGCCTCACAGGGGGCGAAGGGGAAAAACTGTTTTTT. This gives the protein CASSLTGGEGEKLFF.

V gene TRBV7-8 combines with J gene TRBJ1-4; a weak D match, TRBD1 (6 bases). V was cut by 6 bases and J by 4 bases, with 15 bases left in between. CDR1 SGHVS and CDR2 FQNEAQ come from the germline V gene. CDR3 length equals 15 residues. In nucleotides, the CDR3 is TGTGCCAGCAGGGGAAGGGACAAACATAATGAAAAACTGTTTTTT. Translation: CASRGRDKHNEKLFF. The variable domain in full, completed from reference TRBV7-8 and TRBJ1-4, reads GAGVSQSPRYKVAKRGQDVALRCDPISGHVSLFWYQQALGQGPEFLTYFQNEAQLDKSGLPSDRFFAERPEGSVSTLKIQRTQQEDSAVYLCASRGRDKHNEKLFFGSGTQLSVL.

The rearrangement links TRBV30 to TRBJ2-5; weak D call: TRBD2 (6 bases). Per germline, CDR1 GTSNPN and CDR2 SVGIG (reference sequence). The CDR3 spans 14 residues. The germline V and J ends were trimmed by 1 base and 0 bases, with 9 bases remaining between them. The CDR3 sequence: CAWSGSGYQETQYF. The CDR3 DNA follows: TGTGCCTGGAGTGGAAGCGGGTACCAAGAGACCCAGTACTTC.

This chain joins TRBV27 and TRBJ2-1, with 10 positions matching TRBD2. Germline CDR1 and CDR2: MNHEY and SMNVEV (reference sequence). J lost 13 bases, V lost 6 bases, and 9 bases had no gene match. The CDR3 totals 13 residues. The CDR3 DNA follows: TGTGCCAGCAGACTAGCGGGGACAGCGACACAGTTCTTC. Amino acid sequence: CASRLAGTATQFF.

This clonotype appeared once. The chain recombines TRBV30 with TRBJ1-2, with D tentatively TRBD1 (5 bases). Trimming pared 0 bases from V and 8 bases from J, leaving 13 bases between. The CDR3 sequence is 13 residues long. Germline values: CDR1 GTSNPN, CDR2 SVGIG (reference sequence). This CDR3 is CAWSVPQGRGYTF. CDR3 bases: TGTGCCTGGAGTGTACCCCAGGGAAGGGGCTACACCTTC. Full variable domain (rest looked up from reference TRBV30 and TRBJ1-2): SQTIHQWPATLVQPVGSPLSLECTVEGTSNPNLYWYRQAAGRGLQLLFYSVGIGQISSEVPQNLSASRPQDRQFILSSKKLLLSDSGFYLCAWSVPQGRGYTFGSGTRLTVV.

This clonotype was recorded once. The chain carries TRBV19 and TRBJ2-3; D is unresolved. The CDR3 contains 13 residues. In germline, CDR1 is LNHDA, CDR2 SQIVND (reference sequence). V was cut by 7 bases and J by 2 bases, with 10 bases left in between. The CDR3 here is CASTRRHTDTQYF. In nucleotides, the CDR3 is TGTGCCAGTACACGGCGGCACACAGATACGCAGTATTTT.

A single count supports this clonotype. This chain joins TRBV5-1 and TRBJ2-1; 11 bases agree with TRBD2. The CDR3 consists of 16 residues. The germline V gene encodes CDR1 SGHRS and CDR2 YFSETQ. V lost 4 bases and J lost 6; bases outside the gene matches: 9. The CDR3 DNA sequence: TGCGCCAGCAGCCCCTTAGCGGGGGGGCCGGGCAATGAGCAGTTCTTC. This encodes CASSPLAGGPGNEQFF.

This clonotype has only a few counts. The chain has TRBV20-1 and TRBJ1-5; 11 positions match TRBD1. The germline CDR1 and CDR2 sequences are DFQATT and SNEGSKA (reference sequence). The ends lost 7 bases at V and 4 bases at J; junction bases unmatched: 3. The CDR3 extends over 13 amino acids. DNA for the CDR3: TGCAGTGTTGGACAGGGGGCGAATCAGCCCCAGCATTTT. This translates into CSVGQGANQPQHF.

The chain recombines TRBV13 with TRBJ1-2; D not resolved. CDR3 size: 12 residues. Germline CDR1 reads PRHDT; CDR2 reads FYEKMQ (reference sequence). V dropped 5 bases and J dropped 7 bases, with 11 bases sitting between them. The CDR3 sequence is CASSLSSGGYTF. The CDR3 nucleotides are TGTGCCAGCAGCCTGTCGTCGGGTGGCTACACCTTC.

The V gene is TRBV25-1, the J gene TRBJ1-2; D not resolved. CDR3 length: 14 residues. CDR1 is MGHDK, CDR2 SYGVNS, per germline. V lost 7 bases and J 3 bases, leaving 15 bases between the germline ends. The CDR3 DNA is TGTGCCAGCATCCCGGCTGGCTGGTACTATGGCTACACCTTC. It codes for CASIPAGWYYGYTF.

CDR3 protein: CASSGGRGYTF. The CDR3 DNA follows: TGTGCCAGCAGTGGGGGACGTGGCTACACCTTC. The chain recombines TRBV2 with TRBJ1-2; perhaps TRBD1 as D (5 bases). The V end was cut by 4 bases, the J end by 7 bases, with 7 bases between. The germline V gene has CDR1 SNHLY and CDR2 FYNNEI. The CDR3 consists of 11 residues. Based on the CDR3 plus reference TRBV2 and TRBJ1-2, the full variable domain is EPEVTQTPSHQVTQMGQEVILRCVPISNHLYFYWYRQILGQKVEFLVSFYNNEISEKSEIFDDQFSVERPDGSNFTLKIRSTKLEDSAMYFCASSGGRGYTFGSGTRLTVV.